The rows below give T cell receptor beta chains drawn from one sample of a study of blood T cell repertoires in COVID-19. Some clones are missing from TCRdb's copy, which holds only in-frame ones; the method was immunoSEQ multiplex PCR. The table lists just under 350,000 clones, 85% to 90% of them singletons. The material sequenced was peripheral blood. These receptors came from a woman aged 45-65 years with COVID-19, enrolled during active disease. Each CDR3 is given with its conserved first and last residue. The D gene is left open where the match is weak. Where a row states a size, it is once, few, many or the class of an expanded clone; other rows omit it.

D: NA
size: few
J: TRBJ2-3
V: TRBV25-1
CDR3: CASQSSGSSTDTQYF
DNA: TGTGCCAGCCAGTCGAGCGGTTCTAGCACAGATACGCAGTATTTT

D: TRBD1
size: NA
J: TRBJ2-7
V: TRBV3-1/TRBV3-2
CDR3: CASRRGQELGQYF
DNA: TGTGCCAGCAGGCGTGGACAGGAGTTAGGGCAGTACTTC

D: TRBD1
size: NA
J: TRBJ2-3
V: TRBV5-4
CDR3: CASSLRDRGTTDTQYF
DNA: TGTGCCAGCAGCCTTCGGGACAGGGGAACCACAGATACGCAGTATTTT

D: NA
size: NA
J: TRBJ2-5
V: TRBV20-1
CDR3: CSASWGPEETQYF
DNA: TGCAGTGCTAGTTGGGGGCCTGAAGAGACCCAGTACTTC

D: NA
size: NA
J: TRBJ2-1
V: TRBV5-1
CDR3: CASTSESYNEQFF
DNA: TGCGCCAGCACTAGCGAATCCTACAATGAGCAGTTCTTC

D: NA
size: once
J: TRBJ2-1
V: TRBV7-9
CDR3: CASSGPKGDDYFPPQFF
DNA: TGTGCCAGCAGCGGCCCGAAGGGGGACGACTATTTTCCCCCCCAGTTCTTC

D: TRBD2
size: NA
J: TRBJ2-7
V: TRBV6-4
CDR3: CASSVAGGAYEQYF
DNA: TGTGCCAGCAGTGTAGCGGGAGGGGCCTACGAGCAGTACTTC

D: NA
size: NA
J: TRBJ1-4
V: TRBV18
CDR3: CASSPGQINEKLFF
DNA: TGTGCCAGCTCACCAGGACAGATTAATGAAAAACTGTTTTTT

D: NA
size: once
J: TRBJ1-5
V: TRBV10-3
CDR3: CAISEGGDGNQPQHF
DNA: TGTGCCATCAGTGAGGGAGGGGACGGCAATCAGCCCCAGCATTTT

D: NA
size: NA
J: TRBJ1-1
V: TRBV3-1/TRBV3-2
CDR3: CASSRSQGTEAFF
DNA: TGTGCCAGCAGCCGATCGCAGGGCACTGAAGCTTTCTTT

D: NA
size: NA
J: TRBJ1-5
V: TRBV24-1
CDR3: CATSDRGQQNQPQHF
DNA: TGTGCCACCAGTGATCGTGGACAGCAGAATCAGCCCCAGCATTTT

D: NA
size: NA
J: TRBJ2-5
V: TRBV11-3
CDR3: CASSLFTGREETQYF
DNA: TGTGCCAGCAGCTTATTTACAGGCAGGGAAGAGACCCAGTACTTC

D: NA
size: NA
J: TRBJ1-2
V: TRBV19
CDR3: CASSMSAGGGNGYTF
DNA: TGTGCCAGTAGTATGTCAGCAGGCGGAGGTAATGGCTACACCTTC

D: TRBD2
size: NA
J: TRBJ2-7
V: TRBV6-1
CDR3: CASSEVRRGSYEQYF
DNA: TGTGCCAGCAGTGAAGTTCGGCGGGGGTCCTACGAGCAGTACTTC

D: NA
size: NA
J: TRBJ1-2
V: TRBV16
CDR3: CASSQSALYVGYTF
DNA: TGTGCCAGCAGCCAATCTGCCCTCTACGTCGGCTACACCTTC

D: NA
size: NA
J: TRBJ2-7
V: TRBV2
CDR3: CASTSQRGTTTYEQYF
DNA: TGTGCCAGCACTTCCCAGAGGGGGACTACCACCTACGAGCAGTACTTC

D: TRBD1
size: NA
J: TRBJ1-2
V: TRBV5-1
CDR3: CASSPFAGGSGGYTF
DNA: TGCGCCAGCAGCCCCTTTGCAGGGGGCTCAGGGGGCTACACCTTC

D: TRBD2
size: NA
J: TRBJ2-7
V: TRBV6-2/TRBV6-3
CDR3: CASSYPTVGLAGVHYEQYF
DNA: TGTGCCAGCAGTTACCCAACCGTCGGGCTAGCGGGAGTTCACTACGAGCAGTACTTC

D: NA
size: NA
J: TRBJ2-5
V: TRBV28
CDR3: CASSTGPSVETQYF
DNA: TGTGCCAGCAGTACAGGACCCTCCGTGGAGACCCAGTACTTC

D: NA
size: NA
J: TRBJ1-1
V: TRBV16
CDR3: CASSQGRTKYNTEAFF
DNA: TGTGCCAGCAGCCAAGGAAGGACAAAGTACAACACTGAAGCTTTCTTT

D: TRBD2
size: NA
J: TRBJ2-3
V: TRBV10-3
CDR3: CAISEGLAKRADTQYF
DNA: TGTGCCATCAGTGAGGGACTAGCGAAAAGGGCAGATACGCAGTATTTT

D: TRBD1
size: NA
J: TRBJ2-1
V: TRBV5-4
CDR3: CASSPGEARGHNEQFF
DNA: TGTGCCAGCAGCCCCGGAGAGGCGAGGGGGCACAATGAGCAGTTCTTC

D: NA
size: NA
J: TRBJ2-7
V: TRBV6-5
CDR3: CASSPEGGARYEQYF
DNA: TGTGCCAGCTCCCCCGAAGGGGGGGCAAGATACGAGCAGTACTTC

D: NA
size: NA
J: TRBJ1-2
V: TRBV9
CDR3: CASSERGVGYGYTF
DNA: TGTGCCAGCAGCGAGCGGGGGGTAGGCTATGGCTACACCTTC

D: TRBD1
size: NA
J: TRBJ2-7
V: TRBV19
CDR3: CASSTTGTGVYEQYF
DNA: TGTGCCAGTAGTACTACCGGGACAGGTGTCTACGAGCAGTACTTC

D: TRBD2
size: NA
J: TRBJ2-7
V: TRBV5-1
CDR3: CASRVGLANEYEQYF
DNA: TGCGCCAGCAGAGTTGGACTAGCAAATGAATACGAGCAGTACTTC

D: NA
size: NA
J: TRBJ1-2
V: TRBV10-3
CDR3: CAISDSGDYGYTF
DNA: TGTGCCATCAGTGACTCAGGGGACTATGGCTACACCTTC

D: NA
size: NA
J: TRBJ1-2
V: TRBV15
CDR3: CATSRGLALKDYGYTF
DNA: TGTGCCACCAGCAGAGGACTGGCCCTGAAGGACTATGGCTACACCTTC

D: NA
size: NA
J: TRBJ1-4
V: TRBV5-1
CDR3: CASSSDSTTNEKLFF
DNA: TGCGCCAGCAGCTCGGACAGTACTACTAATGAAAAACTGTTTTTT

D: NA
size: NA
J: TRBJ2-7
V: TRBV6-5
CDR3: CASSYGHAYEQYF
DNA: TGTGCCAGCAGTTACGGGCACGCCTACGAGCAGTACTTC

D: NA
size: NA
J: TRBJ1-2
V: TRBV15
CDR3: CATSRDKSTVYGYTF
DNA: TGTGCCACCAGCAGAGATAAGTCAACGGTCTATGGCTACACCTTC

D: TRBD1
size: NA
J: TRBJ2-5
V: TRBV7-9
CDR3: CASSWGQGYQETQYF
DNA: TGTGCCAGCAGCTGGGGACAGGGGTACCAAGAGACCCAGTACTTC

D: NA
size: once
J: TRBJ2-5
V: TRBV5-1
CDR3: CASSHVAGSQETQYF
DNA: TGCGCCAGCAGCCACGTGGCAGGGTCCCAAGAGACCCAGTACTTC

D: TRBD1
size: NA
J: TRBJ2-5
V: TRBV14
CDR3: CASSPRQGRAQETQYF
DNA: TGTGCCAGCAGCCCCAGACAGGGGAGAGCCCAAGAGACCCAGTACTTC

D: NA
size: NA
J: TRBJ2-3
V: TRBV5-5
CDR3: CASSPGITDPDTQYF
DNA: TGTGCCAGCAGCCCGGGAATCACAGACCCAGATACGCAGTATTTT

D: TRBD2
size: NA
J: TRBJ2-7
V: TRBV11-2
CDR3: CASRQEPPGVAGLYEQYF
DNA: TGTGCCAGCAGACAAGAACCTCCCGGGGTAGCGGGACTCTACGAGCAGTACTTC

D: NA
size: NA
J: TRBJ2-7
V: TRBV3-1/TRBV3-2
CDR3: CASSPRLDYEQYF
DNA: TGTGCCAGCAGCCCCCGACTAGACTACGAGCAGTACTTC

D: NA
size: NA
J: TRBJ1-4
V: TRBV6-5
CDR3: CASSLEGGREKLFF
DNA: TGTGCCAGCAGCCTAGAGGGGGGGCGTGAAAAACTGTTTTTT

D: NA
size: NA
J: TRBJ1-1
V: TRBV10-3
CDR3: CAISELKGVTEAFF
DNA: TGTGCCATCAGCGAGCTCAAGGGGGTCACTGAAGCTTTCTTT

D: NA
size: NA
J: TRBJ1-2
V: TRBV7-8
CDR3: CASSSEGWGGYGYTF
DNA: TGTGCCAGCAGCTCAGAGGGATGGGGGGGCTATGGCTACACCTTC

D: TRBD1
size: NA
J: TRBJ1-2
V: TRBV24-1
CDR3: CATSPDRGKGYTF
DNA: TGTGCCACCAGTCCTGACAGGGGAAAAGGCTACACCTTC

D: NA
size: NA
J: TRBJ1-5
V: TRBV27
CDR3: CASSLEGFGSNQPQHF
DNA: TGTGCCAGCAGTTTAGAGGGTTTTGGGAGCAATCAGCCCCAGCATTTT

D: NA
size: NA
J: TRBJ1-2
V: TRBV5-4
CDR3: CASSPDRLLYGYTF
DNA: TGTGCCAGCAGCCCTGACAGGTTGCTCTATGGCTACACCTTC

D: NA
size: NA
J: TRBJ2-7
V: TRBV5-4
CDR3: CASSLGGGSYYEQYF
DNA: TGTGCCAGCAGCTTGGGAGGTGGGAGTTATTACGAGCAGTACTTC

D: NA
size: NA
J: TRBJ1-1
V: TRBV5-4
CDR3: CASSLRQTLNTEAFF
DNA: TGTGCCAGCAGCTTGAGACAGACCCTGAACACTGAAGCTTTCTTT

D: TRBD2
size: NA
J: TRBJ2-7
V: TRBV7-3
CDR3: CASSHGGGYEQYF
DNA: TGTGCCAGCAGCCACGGCGGGGGCTACGAGCAGTACTTC

D: NA
size: NA
J: TRBJ1-2
V: TRBV3-1/TRBV3-2
CDR3: CASSQVRQNNYGYTF
DNA: TGTGCCAGCAGCCAGGTCCGACAGAACAACTATGGCTACACCTTC

D: TRBD1
size: NA
J: TRBJ2-1
V: TRBV6-5
CDR3: CASSSRTGQAYNEQFF
DNA: TGTGCCAGCAGTTCCCGGACGGGACAGGCCTACAATGAGCAGTTCTTC

D: NA
size: NA
J: TRBJ1-6
V: TRBV30
CDR3: CAWSSRTGNSPLHF
DNA: TGTGCCTGGAGCAGTAGGACGGGAAATTCACCCCTCCACTTT

D: NA
size: NA
J: TRBJ1-1
V: TRBV27
CDR3: CASSHKNTEAFF
DNA: TGTGCCAGCAGTCACAAGAACACTGAAGCTTTCTTT

D: TRBD1
size: NA
J: TRBJ1-1
V: TRBV6-5
CDR3: CASSWSFPGGTEAFF
DNA: TGTGCCAGCAGTTGGTCCTTCCCAGGGGGCACTGAAGCTTTCTTT